This T cell receptor beta chain is from a study of shared clonotypes between healthy human individuals (dated by TCRdb to 2019 to 2021). Describing the broader study: Three men and a couple of women, aged 18 to 49 years, made up the cohort. To estimate repertoire size and how much clonotypes are shared between individuals, the study performed deep sequencing of blood TCR repertoires from a few healthy adults. Libraries were prepared and TCR repertoires were sequenced by different laboratories using diverse techniques, in order to increase sequencing depth and limit assay-specific biases. For each donor, CD4 naive and CD4 memory were each run on three plates, CD8 naive on two plates, and CD8 memory on one plate. Between about 0.8 and 8.9 billion PBMCs per donor were obtained by leukapheresis. Overall results and qualifications from the work: Pairwise subsampling indicated that sequencing depth was expected to affect the degree of clonotype sharing among donors. The small number of donors limited the genetic and exposure-history diversity represented. Naive subsets generally had larger estimated clonotype richness than memory subsets did. Across four donors, roughly 5% of naive CD4, roughly 3.5% of naive CD8, around 2.1% of memory CD4, and 0.3% to 0.45% of memory CD8 clonotypes were shared. Incomplete sequencing was indicated by rarefaction of sorted-subset datasets, despite the large sequencing depth. Only blood was sampled, and tissue TCR repertoires likely differ from those in blood. Compared with non-shared clonotypes, the clonotypes found in all four sorted-subset donors had higher generation probabilities.

Using the deep immunoSEQ assay, multiplex PCR amplified TCR CDR3 regions from genomic DNA. For each cell subset, the extracted genomic DNA was distributed evenly across all wells of several immunoSEQ 96-well plates, and each plate served as one replicate. Each replicate PCR for sorted subsets received 200 ng genomic DNA, equal to around 32,000 T cell genomes. Purified libraries were quantified with a Qubit 3.0 fluorometer, sized on a Bioanalyzer 2100, and re-quantified with the KAPA Library Quantification kit. A separate single-read 150-cycle Illumina NextSeq 550 flow cell was used to sequence each immunoSEQ 96-well plate. From the authors' description of their analysis: Because only junctional sequences without quality scores were contained in the immunoSEQ output, filtering matching that applied to full-length reads could not be performed. To assign V/J genes and CDR3, sequences were annotated using PyIR, a Python wrapper for IgBLAST v1.9, with IMGT germline references. Any read was removed if the V/J assignment was weak (E-value above 1e-6), the CDR3 was missing, or the read contained stop codons, out-of-frame junctions, or ambiguous translated residues. V3J clonotypes were defined by identical inferred V gene, J gene, and CDR3 amino acid sequence. To compute the percentage overlap between repertoires, the number of shared unique clonotypes was divided by the size of the smaller repertoire. RTK rarefaction, the Chao1 estimator, and Recon v2.1 estimates of unobserved clonotypes were used to assess repertoire richness. Generation probabilities were computed with OLGA for all TCRbeta clonotypes obtained by the gDNA method from several donors. The table was pulled from immuneACCESS by TCRdb, which kept in-frame rearrangements only. Such tables lose some clones; where checked, under half of the loss comes from unresolved V genes, and the rest has no known cause. V and J calls plus clone size are reproduced from that table; the DNA served to infer D and trimming. Present in this sample are about 1 million clones, more than 75% of which were seen just once. Together, the top ten hold 0.5% to 0.6% of the sample.

Donors were healthy HIV-negative adults with no recently reported acute infections or vaccinations. Every donor was a Caucasian adult residing in Nashville, Tennessee, USA. CD4+ T cells were enriched by magnetic negative selection; naive cells were then positively selected on CD45RA, and the negative fraction formed the memory subset. Blood was collected by leukapheresis, and PBMCs were isolated by Ficoll-Histopaque density gradient centrifugation and then cryopreserved in liquid nitrogen vapor phase. Analytical flow cytometry was used to check the purity and quantity of every magnetically sorted T cell population. From each sorted fraction, genomic DNA was isolated and quantified by UV absorbance on a Nanodrop 2000c. This clone has only one observation. What antigen it recognizes has not been identified. No base quality information exists; no much larger clone differs at one position. V sheds 5 bases and J sheds 4 bases, leaving 14 bases between their ends. Its CDR3 holds 14 amino acids, cysteine through phenylalanine. Just the 42-base CDR3 DNA is kept, in frame starting at base 1. CDR1 and CDR2, looked up from the germline V gene, are SGHTA and FQGTGA.

Sequencing was done on a sample of memory CD4+ T cells from PBMCs. This sample's cell subset or site label indicates: CD45RA-negative fraction. The sequence is built from TRBV7-3 and TRBJ2-5; the D segment might be TRBD1 or TRBD2, since each matches 5 bases. This clonotype was obtained from a man aged 18 to 29 in good health. Some clones in this sample may be carry-over from other donors' samples. This receptor carries the CDR3 CASSQGAGRETQYF. Here is the DNA: TGTGCCAGCAGCCAGGGTGCAGGGAGAGAGACCCAGTACTTC.